Listed below are T cell receptor beta chains from one sample, sequenced in a study of T-cell reconstitution after alpha-beta-depleted transplantation in children. TCRdb reprocessed the PCR reads with MiXCR, giving one entry per CDR3 protein. The table has 450,000 to 700,000 distinct CDR3 sequences, over 25% seen once. Sequences were derived from PBMCs, sampled before TCRalphabeta/CD19-depleted stem cell transplant. These receptor sequences come from a boy younger than two with Wiskott-Aldrich syndrome, due to receive a stem cell transplant. CDR3s include the opening cysteine and the closing phenylalanine or tryptophan. The order of the fields is V gene, D gene, J gene, clone size, CDR3 protein, CDR3 DNA. D genes are given only for firm matches. Where a row states a size, it is once, few, many or the class of an expanded clone; other rows omit it.

TRBV6-1	TRBD2	TRBJ2-2	NA	CASSTALAGRSNTGELFF	TGTGCCAGCAGTACGGCCCTAGCGGGGAGGTCGAACACCGGGGAGCTGTTTTTT
TRBV10-3	TRBD2	TRBJ2-1	NA	CAISGLAATGNEQFF	TGTGCCATCAGCGGACTAGCGGCAACGGGCAATGAGCAGTTCTTC
TRBV5-5	NA	TRBJ2-7	few	CASSTAEYEQYF	TGTGCCAGCAGCACCGCCGAGTACGAGCAGTACTTC
TRBV5-1	NA	TRBJ1-6	NA	CASSLFQPDNSPLHF	TGCGCCAGCAGCTTGTTTCAGCCGGATAATTCACCCCTCCACTTT
TRBV12-3/TRBV12-4	NA	TRBJ1-5	NA	CASSFKGQPQHF	TGTGCCAGCAGTTTCAAGGGTCAGCCCCAGCATTTT
TRBV5-4	TRBD1	TRBJ2-1	few	CASSPMGQGPNEQFF	TGTGCCAGCAGCCCTATGGGACAGGGCCCCAATGAGCAGTTCTTC
TRBV3-1	TRBD1	TRBJ1-5	NA	CASCLTGGHNQPQHF	TGTGCCAGCTGTCTTACAGGGGGCCACAATCAGCCCCAGCATTTT
TRBV5-1	TRBD1	TRBJ2-5	NA	CASSQLGQRYQETQYF	TGCGCCAGCAGCCAATTGGGACAGAGGTACCAAGAGACCCAGTACTTC
TRBV5-1	TRBD1	TRBJ2-7	few	CASLRPGGISYEQYF	TGCGCCAGCTTAAGACCAGGGGGAATTTCCTACGAGCAGTACTTC
TRBV5-1	TRBD1	TRBJ1-3	NA	CASSPGQSRNTIYF	TGCGCCAGCAGCCCGGGACAGTCGCGAAACACCATATATTTT
TRBV11-2	TRBD2	TRBJ2-1	once	CASSPLGSGSINVQFF	TGTGCCAGCAGCCCCCTAGGTAGCGGGAGTATAAATGTGCAGTTCTTC
TRBV27	NA	TRBJ2-7	few	CASSGGDGSYEQYF	TGTGCCAGCAGCGGAGGGGACGGTTCCTACGAGCAGTACTTC
TRBV3-1	NA	TRBJ2-7	few	CASRNGPSYEQYF	TGTGCCAGCAGAAATGGACCTTCCTACGAGCAGTACTTC
TRBV4-2	NA	TRBJ2-3	NA	CASSQGPGTRTDTQYF	TGTGCCAGCAGCCAAGGACCCGGGACTCGCACAGATACGCAGTATTTT
TRBV5-6	NA	TRBJ1-6	NA	CASSLDGAFSPLHF	TGTGCCAGCAGCTTAGACGGGGCATTTTCACCCCTCCACTTT
TRBV6-1	NA	TRBJ1-2	NA	CASRRQENYGYTF	TGTGCCAGCAGGCGACAGGAGAACTATGGCTACACCTTC
TRBV12-3/TRBV12-4	NA	TRBJ2-5	NA	CASSLGSGTPAYF	TGTGCCAGCAGTTTAGGTTCCGGGACTCCAGCCTACTTC
TRBV25-1	NA	TRBJ2-1	few	CASSDPTRPGGIEFF	TGTGCCAGCAGTGACCCCACCCGACCTGGCGGGATAGAGTTCTTC